The 7 T cell receptor beta chains presented below share a single source sample, sequenced in a study of precursors of human CD4 cytotoxic T cells. Bulk UMI-based sequencing covered sorted CD4+ central memory, effector memory, IL-7R-high and IL-7R-negative TEMRA subsets. TCRdb re-called the reads with MiXCR, one entry per CDR3 protein. The table includes about 580 distinct CDR3 sequences, around 20% detected once. The sample consisted of memory CD4+ T cells from blood (PBMCs). These receptors were taken from a human donor in good health.

This clonotype was seen only a few times. This chain joins TRBV4-3 and TRBJ2-5; the match to TRBD1 covers 9 bases. Per the germline V gene, CDR1 is LGHNA and CDR2 is YSLEER. V lost 5 bases and J lost 5; bases outside the gene matches: 9. The CDR3 totals 15 residues. CDR3 sequence (DNA): TGCGCCAGCAGCTATAGACAGGGGGGGGGGGAGACCCAGTACTTC. This encodes CASSYRQGGGETQYF.

In this sample, this clonotype is large (0.1 to 1%). This sequence joins TRBV5-6 and TRBJ1-4, with D unclear. This CDR3 is 12 amino acids long. V dropped 1 base and J dropped 10 bases, with 8 bases sitting between them. The germline V gene encodes CDR1 SGHDT and CDR2 YYEEEE. CDR3 region: CASSLTVGKLFF. In DNA, the CDR3 is TGTGCCAGCAGCTTGACGGTCGGAAAACTGTTTTTT.

This clonotype was observed a handful of times. The V and J genes are TRBV6-2 or TRBV6-3 and TRBJ1-2; D is undetermined. This CDR3 has 16 amino acids. V gave up 2 bases and J gave up 0 bases, with 13 bases separating them. The germline V gene encodes CDR1 MNHEY and CDR2 SVGEGT. This chain's CDR3 is CASSYPPADANYGYTF. In DNA, the CDR3 is TGTGCCAGCAGTTACCCCCCGGCGGACGCTAACTATGGCTACACCTTC.

Relative to its sample, this clonotype is large. V gene TRBV7-6 combines with J gene TRBJ2-6, with D possibly matching TRBD2 (6 bases). V gave up 4 bases and J gave up 0 bases, with 10 bases separating them. This CDR3 comprises 16 residues. CDR1 is SGHVS, CDR2 FNYEAQ, per germline. The CDR3 sequence: CASSSGRRSGANVLTF. In nucleotides, the CDR3 is TGTGCCAGCAGCTCAGGGAGGCGCTCTGGGGCCAACGTCCTGACTTTC.

This clonotype rates as large. V gene TRBV9 combines with J gene TRBJ1-1, with TRBD1 matching over 10 bases. Germline CDR1 reads SGDLS; CDR2 reads YYNGEE. V trimming: 0 bases; J trimming: 6 bases; junction bases outside the gene matches: 8. The CDR3 covers 16 residues. CDR3 amino acids: CASSVGQGASYAEAFF. The CDR3 coding sequence is TGTGCCAGCAGCGTAGGACAGGGGGCTTCTTACGCTGAAGCTTTCTTT.

Concerning this clonotype: A read error is possible here, since a much larger clone lies one base away. This chain uses TRBV12-3 or TRBV12-4 with TRBJ2-1; a weak D match, TRBD2 (7 bases). The length of the CDR3 is 15 residues. V lost 4 bases and J lost 6, with 16 bases in between. CDR3 protein: CASSWVGGGTNEQFF. CDR3 nucleotides: TGTGCCAGCAGTTGGGTCGGCGGGGGCACCAATGAGCAGTTCTTC.

V and J are TRBV5-1 and TRBJ1-5, with TRBD1 as a possible D gene (6 bases). This CDR3 is built from 15 residues. V shed 0 bases and J shed 1 base, with 8 bases lying between them. The V gene's germline CDR1 is SGHRS and CDR2 YFSETQ. The CDR3 here is CASSLDGQSNQPQHF. For the CDR3, the DNA is TGCGCCAGCAGCTTGGATGGACAGAGCAATCAGCCCCAGCATTTT.